A selection of T cell receptor beta chains follows, all from one sample in a study of cytomegalovirus exposure and HLA in healthy donors. The protocol was immunoSEQ multiplex PCR, while the TCRdb copy is restricted to in-frame clones and leaves out a portion. The sample lists approximately 140,000 clones, approximately 80% seen once, with almost 4% in the top ten. Source material: PBMCs. These receptors were obtained from a man between 18 and 35 years old in good health and CMV-seronegative. Both conserved end residues are part of each CDR3. D genes are given only for firm matches. Size values are once, few and many counts, or a class for expanded clones, and some rows have none.

clone size	V gene	D gene	J gene	CDR3 protein	CDR3 DNA
-	TRBV27	-	TRBJ2-7	CASSPRDPGAYEQYF	TGTGCCAGCAGTCCCCGGGACCCAGGGGCCTACGAGCAGTACTTC
-	TRBV28	-	TRBJ1-2	CASSLPGTYGYTF	TGTGCCAGCAGTTTACCGGGTACCTATGGCTACACCTTC
few	TRBV27	-	TRBJ1-1	CASSLSAGGVVTEAFF	TGTGCCAGCAGTTTATCGGCCGGGGGGGTTGTCACTGAAGCTTTCTTT
-	TRBV2	-	TRBJ2-7	CASSADRISSYEQYF	TGTGCCAGCAGCGCGGACAGAATCAGCTCCTACGAGCAGTACTTC
-	TRBV6-5	-	TRBJ2-2	CASSYMSGELFF	TGTGCCAGCAGTTACATGAGCGGGGAGCTGTTTTTT
-	TRBV27	TRBD1	TRBJ1-1	CASSLQGVYTEAFF	TGTGCCAGCAGTTTACAGGGGGTGTACACTGAAGCTTTCTTT
-	TRBV30	-	TRBJ2-3	CAWSAGNGAVADTQYF	TGTGCCTGGAGTGCTGGAAATGGGGCGGTCGCAGATACGCAGTATTTT
few	TRBV6-5	TRBD1	TRBJ2-7	CASSKDRGGYEQYF	TGTGCCAGCAGCAAGGACAGGGGGGGCTACGAGCAGTACTTC
-	TRBV6-1	-	TRBJ1-4	CASTTDRPNEKLFF	TGTGCCAGCACCACGGACAGACCCAATGAAAAACTGTTTTTT
-	TRBV29-1	TRBD1	TRBJ2-7	CSVGDRVYEQYF	TGCAGCGTAGGGGACAGGGTCTACGAGCAGTACTTC
-	TRBV4-2	TRBD1	TRBJ2-7	CASSQSGTGGGEQYF	TGTGCCAGCAGCCAATCCGGGACAGGGGGGGGCGAGCAGTACTTC
once	TRBV28	-	TRBJ1-3	CASSLAGGRVGNTIYF	TGTGCCAGCAGTTTAGCGGGGGGCAGGGTCGGAAACACCATATATTTT
-	TRBV5-4	-	TRBJ2-5	CASSRDWGAIGETQYF	TGTGCCAGCAGTAGGGACTGGGGAGCAATAGGAGAGACCCAGTACTTC
-	TRBV5-1	TRBD1	TRBJ1-2	CASSWTGGHGYGYTF	TGCGCTAGCAGCTGGACAGGGGGTCACGGCTATGGCTACACCTTC
-	TRBV4-2	-	TRBJ1-3	CASSRERTSSGNTIYF	TGTGCCAGCAGCCGAGAGAGGACAAGCTCTGGAAACACCATATATTTT
-	TRBV6-1	-	TRBJ1-2	CASSEMRVYGYTF	TGTGCCAGCAGTGAAATGAGAGTCTATGGCTACACCTTC
few	TRBV30	TRBD1	TRBJ1-5	CAWSSAGTGGRQPQHF	TGTGCCTGGAGCTCAGCCGGGACAGGGGGGAGACAGCCCCAGCATTTT
few	TRBV11-2	-	TRBJ1-3	CASTRNTQRNTIYF	TGTGCCAGCACCCGTAACACCCAAAGAAACACCATATATTTT
few	TRBV6-5	-	TRBJ1-6	CASSKDSFGNSPLHF	TGTGCCAGCAGCAAGGACTCATTCGGCAATTCACCCCTCCACTTT
-	TRBV28	-	TRBJ1-4	CASSPYRRLMEGKLFF	TGTGCCAGCAGTCCCTATAGGCGCTTAATGGAGGGAAAACTGTTTTTT
-	TRBV6-5	TRBD2	TRBJ2-7	CASTPGGDEQYF	TGTGCCAGCACCCCGGGGGGGGACGAGCAGTACTTC
-	TRBV11-2	-	TRBJ1-1	CASSLHPGSAEAFF	TGTGCCAGCAGCTTACATCCCGGTTCCGCTGAAGCTTTCTTT
few	TRBV5-6	-	TRBJ2-1	CASSLGAQYNEQFF	TGTGCCAGCAGCTTGGGAGCACAGTACAATGAGCAGTTCTTC
-	TRBV7-8	-	TRBJ1-1	CASSLLTGAFF	TGTGCCAGCAGCTTATTGACGGGAGCTTTCTTT
-	TRBV29-1	-	TRBJ1-1	CSVVDSPNTEAFF	TGCAGCGTCGTGGACAGCCCGAACACTGAAGCTTTCTTT
-	TRBV5-1	TRBD1	TRBJ2-7	CASTRQGGSYEQYF	TGCGCCAGCACCCGACAGGGTGGCTCCTACGAGCAGTACTTC
-	TRBV5-1	TRBD2	TRBJ2-5	CASSTGLAGAKTQYF	TGCGCCAGCAGCACGGGACTAGCGGGAGCAAAGACCCAGTACTTC
few	TRBV11-2	TRBD2	TRBJ2-1	CASSLSGRGGYNEQFF	TGTGCCAGCAGCTTATCTGGGCGGGGGGGTTACAATGAGCAGTTCTTC